This is a list of T cell receptor beta chains from one sample in a study of T cell responses to AZD1222 COVID-19 vaccine. This table comes from immunoSEQ multiplex PCR, and its TCRdb copy is limited to in-frame clones, with some not included. The table lists about 130,000 clones, more than 75% of them singletons. The sample consisted of peripheral blood, taken 28 days after the second AZD1222 dose. The receptor set was obtained from an adult who received the AZD1222 COVID-19 vaccine. Each CDR3 is given with its conserved first and last residue. A D gene is named only where the DNA matches it firmly. Not all rows give a size; the values are once, few, many and, for expanded clones, a class.

clone size: -; V gene: TRBV6-1; D gene: -; J gene: TRBJ2-7; CDR3 protein: CASSEPRGSYEQYF; CDR3 DNA: TGTGCCAGCAGTGAACCCCGGGGATCCTACGAGCAGTACTTC
clone size: -; V gene: TRBV6-5; D gene: TRBD1; J gene: TRBJ1-1; CDR3 protein: CASTQGGTEAFF; CDR3 DNA: TGTGCCAGCACTCAGGGGGGGACTGAAGCTTTCTTT
clone size: -; V gene: TRBV20-1; D gene: TRBD2; J gene: TRBJ2-7; CDR3 protein: CSASPPRDSRTSGRWEQYF; CDR3 DNA: TGCAGTGCTAGTCCTCCCCGGGACAGTAGGACTAGCGGGAGATGGGAGCAGTACTTC
clone size: -; V gene: TRBV3-1/TRBV3-2; D gene: -; J gene: TRBJ2-5; CDR3 protein: CASSHQGGETQYF; CDR3 DNA: TGTGCCAGCAGCCACCAGGGTGGGGAGACCCAGTACTTC
clone size: -; V gene: TRBV7-3; D gene: TRBD2; J gene: TRBJ2-7; CDR3 protein: CASSLGTSTEQYF; CDR3 DNA: TGTGCCAGCAGCTTAGGGACTAGCACCGAGCAGTACTTC
clone size: -; V gene: TRBV6-7; D gene: TRBD1; J gene: TRBJ1-1; CDR3 protein: CASSFSGTVTMTDMNTEAFF; CDR3 DNA: TGTGCCAGCAGTTTCTCCGGGACAGTGACTATGACAGACATGAACACTGAAGCTTTCTTT
clone size: -; V gene: TRBV27; D gene: -; J gene: TRBJ2-1; CDR3 protein: CASSLTQQRAFYEQFF; CDR3 DNA: TGTGCCAGCAGTTTGACACAACAGCGCGCCTTTTATGAGCAGTTCTTC
clone size: once; V gene: TRBV2; D gene: -; J gene: TRBJ1-6; CDR3 protein: CASSERGGRQNSPLHF; CDR3 DNA: TGTGCCAGCAGTGAAAGGGGGGGACGACAAAATTCACCCCTCCACTTT
clone size: -; V gene: TRBV5-1; D gene: TRBD2; J gene: TRBJ2-3; CDR3 protein: CATQVAGGADTQYF; CDR3 DNA: TGCGCCACCCAGGTAGCGGGAGGGGCAGATACGCAGTATTTT
clone size: -; V gene: TRBV6-5; D gene: TRBD1; J gene: TRBJ2-2; CDR3 protein: CASSQGQGDAGELFF; CDR3 DNA: TGTGCCAGCAGTCAGGGACAGGGGGATGCCGGGGAGCTGTTTTTT
clone size: -; V gene: TRBV27; D gene: TRBD1; J gene: TRBJ1-4; CDR3 protein: CASSPGTGLSTNEKLFF; CDR3 DNA: TGTGCCAGCAGCCCCGGGACAGGGCTCTCAACTAATGAAAAACTGTTTTTT
clone size: -; V gene: TRBV28; D gene: -; J gene: TRBJ1-5; CDR3 protein: CASSLSGRGINQPQHF; CDR3 DNA: TGTGCCAGCAGTTTATCAGGGAGGGGGATCAATCAGCCCCAGCATTTT
clone size: -; V gene: TRBV2; D gene: -; J gene: TRBJ1-1; CDR3 protein: CASTIDTNTEAFF; CDR3 DNA: TGTGCCAGCACTATCGACACGAACACTGAAGCTTTCTTT
clone size: -; V gene: TRBV6-1; D gene: TRBD2; J gene: TRBJ2-1; CDR3 protein: CASSELAGINEQFF; CDR3 DNA: TGTGCCAGCAGTGAACTAGCGGGTATAAATGAGCAGTTCTTC
clone size: -; V gene: TRBV7-9; D gene: -; J gene: TRBJ1-1; CDR3 protein: CASSIWTNQGLSGTEAFF; CDR3 DNA: TGTGCCAGCAGCATTTGGACTAATCAAGGGTTAAGTGGGACTGAAGCTTTCTTT
clone size: -; V gene: TRBV6-5; D gene: -; J gene: TRBJ2-7; CDR3 protein: CASSYLGAYEQYF; CDR3 DNA: TGTGCCAGCAGTTACTTGGGGGCCTACGAGCAGTACTTC
clone size: -; V gene: TRBV10-3; D gene: TRBD2; J gene: TRBJ2-5; CDR3 protein: CAISERTSGETQYF; CDR3 DNA: TGTGCCATCAGTGAGAGAACTAGCGGAGAGACCCAGTACTTC
clone size: -; V gene: TRBV6-1; D gene: -; J gene: TRBJ2-7; CDR3 protein: CASSEGRAPGFYEQYF; CDR3 DNA: TGTGCCAGCAGTGAAGGTCGGGCCCCCGGTTTCTACGAGCAGTACTTC
clone size: -; V gene: TRBV5-1; D gene: -; J gene: TRBJ1-5; CDR3 protein: CASSLEFDQPQHF; CDR3 DNA: TGCGCCAGCAGCTTGGAATTCGACCAGCCCCAGCATTTT
clone size: -; V gene: TRBV6-5; D gene: TRBD2; J gene: TRBJ2-3; CDR3 protein: CASIRLAGDTDTQYF; CDR3 DNA: TGTGCCAGCATCAGACTAGCGGGAGACACAGATACGCAGTATTTT
clone size: -; V gene: TRBV5-1; D gene: -; J gene: TRBJ2-3; CDR3 protein: CASSFDGLNTQYF; CDR3 DNA: TGCGCCAGCAGCTTTGATGGACTAAATACGCAGTATTTT
clone size: -; V gene: TRBV5-1; D gene: -; J gene: TRBJ2-7; CDR3 protein: CASSSRTATYEQYF; CDR3 DNA: TGCGCCAGCAGCTCTAGGACCGCTACCTACGAGCAGTACTTC
clone size: once; V gene: TRBV5-5; D gene: -; J gene: TRBJ2-1; CDR3 protein: CASSLVSAAYNEQFF; CDR3 DNA: TGTGCCAGCAGCTTGGTTAGCGCCGCCTACAATGAGCAGTTCTTC
clone size: -; V gene: TRBV27; D gene: TRBD1; J gene: TRBJ1-1; CDR3 protein: CASRALYRGKKGTEAFF; CDR3 DNA: TGTGCCAGCAGAGCTCTGTACAGGGGTAAGAAGGGGACTGAAGCTTTCTTT
clone size: -; V gene: TRBV5-1; D gene: -; J gene: TRBJ2-2; CDR3 protein: CASSGSGAGTGELFF; CDR3 DNA: TGCGCCAGCAGCGGGTCGGGAGCGGGTACCGGGGAGCTGTTTTTT
clone size: -; V gene: TRBV11-2; D gene: TRBD1; J gene: TRBJ1-5; CDR3 protein: CASSLEQGAVKYF; CDR3 DNA: TGTGCCAGCAGCTTAGAACAGGGGGCCGTGAAATATTTT
clone size: -; V gene: TRBV27; D gene: -; J gene: TRBJ1-4; CDR3 protein: CASRSLTTGPRNEKLFF; CDR3 DNA: TGTGCCAGCAGGTCCTTAACGACCGGACCACGGAATGAAAAACTGTTTTTT
clone size: few; V gene: TRBV7-8; D gene: TRBD2; J gene: TRBJ2-2; CDR3 protein: CASSSRTSGATGELFF; CDR3 DNA: TGTGCCAGCAGCTCTCGGACTAGCGGTGCCACCGGGGAGCTGTTTTTT
clone size: -; V gene: TRBV7-2; D gene: -; J gene: TRBJ2-2; CDR3 protein: CASSFQTAMNTGELFF; CDR3 DNA: TGTGCCAGCAGCTTCCAGACGGCGATGAACACCGGGGAGCTGTTTTTT
clone size: -; V gene: TRBV7-9; D gene: TRBD2; J gene: TRBJ2-7; CDR3 protein: CASSLSLAGSSPEQYF; CDR3 DNA: TGTGCCAGCAGCTTATCACTAGCGGGAAGTTCCCCCGAGCAGTACTTC
clone size: once; V gene: TRBV6-5; D gene: -; J gene: TRBJ1-2; CDR3 protein: CASTPRSWYGYTF; CDR3 DNA: TGTGCCAGCACACCCAGGTCGTGGTATGGCTACACCTTC
clone size: -; V gene: TRBV27; D gene: -; J gene: TRBJ1-5; CDR3 protein: CASSIDSERVGNQPQHF; CDR3 DNA: TGTGCCAGCAGCATAGACTCGGAGCGAGTGGGCAATCAGCCCCAGCATTTT
clone size: -; V gene: TRBV29-1; D gene: TRBD2; J gene: TRBJ2-7; CDR3 protein: CSVGGTSGYEQYF; CDR3 DNA: TGCAGCGTTGGTGGGACTAGCGGCTACGAGCAGTACTTC
clone size: -; V gene: TRBV4-1; D gene: TRBD2; J gene: TRBJ2-1; CDR3 protein: CASSQGGGGSRNNEQFF; CDR3 DNA: TGCGCCAGCAGCCAAGGAGGAGGCGGGAGCCGAAACAATGAGCAGTTCTTC
clone size: -; V gene: TRBV5-4; D gene: -; J gene: TRBJ2-7; CDR3 protein: CASNFWGGPSYEQYF; CDR3 DNA: TGTGCCAGCAATTTCTGGGGCGGGCCTTCCTACGAGCAGTACTTC
clone size: -; V gene: TRBV28; D gene: TRBD1; J gene: TRBJ2-1; CDR3 protein: CASRLTGAYNEQFF; CDR3 DNA: TGTGCCAGCAGACTGACAGGGGCCTACAATGAGCAGTTCTTC
clone size: -; V gene: TRBV10-3; D gene: -; J gene: TRBJ2-7; CDR3 protein: CAISEVTGSYEQYF; CDR3 DNA: TGTGCCATCAGTGAAGTTACAGGGAGCTACGAGCAGTACTTC
clone size: -; V gene: TRBV7-3; D gene: TRBD2; J gene: TRBJ2-1; CDR3 protein: CASSLWASGNFAYNEQFF; CDR3 DNA: TGTGCCAGCAGCTTATGGGCGAGCGGGAACTTCGCGTACAATGAGCAGTTCTTC
clone size: -; V gene: TRBV5-1; D gene: -; J gene: TRBJ1-1; CDR3 protein: CASSLAGDTEAFF; CDR3 DNA: TGCGCCAGCAGTCTGGCTGGGGACACTGAAGCTTTCTTT
clone size: -; V gene: TRBV3-1/TRBV3-2; D gene: TRBD2; J gene: TRBJ2-1; CDR3 protein: CASRQGTSGLDEQFF; CDR3 DNA: TGTGCCAGCAGGCAAGGGACTAGCGGGTTGGATGAGCAGTTCTTC
clone size: -; V gene: TRBV19; D gene: -; J gene: TRBJ1-4; CDR3 protein: CASTSRPSREKLFF; CDR3 DNA: TGTGCCAGTACCTCCAGACCAAGTCGGGAAAAACTGTTTTTT
clone size: -; V gene: TRBV6-5; D gene: TRBD1; J gene: TRBJ1-1; CDR3 protein: CASSLGTASEAFF; CDR3 DNA: TGTGCCAGCAGTTTAGGGACAGCCTCTGAAGCTTTCTTT
clone size: -; V gene: TRBV9; D gene: -; J gene: TRBJ1-3; CDR3 protein: CASSVAGNSGNTIYF; CDR3 DNA: TGTGCCAGCAGCGTAGCAGGGAACTCTGGAAACACCATATATTTT
clone size: -; V gene: TRBV27; D gene: TRBD1; J gene: TRBJ2-7; CDR3 protein: CASSRTGRHEQYF; CDR3 DNA: TGTGCCAGCAGTCGGACAGGGAGACACGAGCAGTACTTC
clone size: -; V gene: TRBV6-5; D gene: -; J gene: TRBJ2-3; CDR3 protein: CASSYGVSTDTQYF; CDR3 DNA: TGTGCCAGCAGTTATGGAGTCTCGACAGATACGCAGTATTTT
clone size: -; V gene: TRBV5-1; D gene: TRBD1; J gene: TRBJ2-7; CDR3 protein: CASSLGQGGEQYF; CDR3 DNA: TGCGCCAGCAGTCTGGGACAGGGAGGCGAGCAGTACTTC